These T cell receptor beta chains were read from a single sample in a study of cytomegalovirus exposure and HLA in healthy donors. Repertoires were generated with immunoSEQ multiplex PCR, while TCRdb's copy carries only in-frame clones and drops some. The sample contains fewer than 250,000 clones, roughly four fifths of which appear only once. The sequencing input was PBMCs. These receptor sequences come from a woman between 25 and 40 years old in good health and CMV-seropositive. Each CDR3 is given with its conserved first and last residue. The D gene is left open where the match is weak. Where a row states a size, it is once, few, many or the class of an expanded clone; other rows omit it.

J: TRBJ2-5
D: TRBD2
size: few
V: TRBV11-2
length: 13
DNA: TGTGCCATCGCGGCGGGGGTATTGGAGACCCAGTACTTC
CDR3: CAIAAGVLETQYF

J: TRBJ1-4
D: TRBD1
size: .
V: TRBV2
length: 16
DNA: TGTGCCAGCAGTGAGGAACGTACCGGACAGGGTAGAAAACTGTTTTTT
CDR3: CASSEERTGQGRKLFF

J: TRBJ2-5
D: TRBD1
size: once
V: TRBV10-1
length: 14
DNA: TGCGCCAGCATTACAGGGGGTCGTGGGGAGACCCAGTACTTC
CDR3: CASITGGRGETQYF

J: TRBJ1-3
D: .
size: .
V: TRBV4-2
length: 14
DNA: TGTGCCAGCAGCCAACCAGGGGCTGGAAACACCATATATTTT
CDR3: CASSQPGAGNTIYF

J: TRBJ2-7
D: TRBD2
size: .
V: TRBV11-2
length: 15
DNA: TGTGCCAGCAGCTTAGGACTAGCGGGCACCTACGAGCAGTACTTC
CDR3: CASSLGLAGTYEQYF

J: TRBJ2-7
D: .
size: .
V: TRBV6-5
length: 11
DNA: TGTGCCAGCACCCTCGCGGGGAAGCAGTACTTC
CDR3: CASTLAGKQYF

J: TRBJ2-3
D: TRBD2
size: .
V: TRBV27
length: 19
DNA: TGTGCCAGCAGTTTATCGCCGGGACTAGCGGGAGGGCCACGGAATACGCAGTATTTT
CDR3: CASSLSPGLAGGPRNTQYF

J: TRBJ2-7
D: TRBD1
size: .
V: TRBV4-1
length: 15
DNA: TGCGCCAGCAGCCGCATGGGGGGACAGGCCTACGAGCAGTACTTC
CDR3: CASSRMGGQAYEQYF

J: TRBJ2-1
D: TRBD1
size: few
V: TRBV11-2
length: 15
DNA: TGTGCCAGCAGCCCAGGGGGGACAGGGGGCAATGAGCAGTTCTTC
CDR3: CASSPGGTGGNEQFF

J: TRBJ1-3
D: .
size: .
V: TRBV28
length: 15
DNA: TGTGCCAGCAGTTTTGCGGATTCTGCTGGAAACACCATATATTTT
CDR3: CASSFADSAGNTIYF

J: TRBJ2-3
D: TRBD2
size: once
V: TRBV5-1
length: 15
DNA: TGCGCCAGCAGCGGGGGACTACGAAACACAGATACGCAGTATTTT
CDR3: CASSGGLRNTDTQYF

J: TRBJ2-5
D: TRBD2
size: .
V: TRBV2
length: 15
DNA: TGTGCCAGCAGGCGAATACTAGCGGACAAAGAGACCCAGTACTTC
CDR3: CASRRILADKETQYF

J: TRBJ2-3
D: TRBD2
size: .
V: TRBV7-8
length: 17
DNA: TGTGCCAGCAGCTTAGCGATCCGACTAGCGGGAGCAGATACGCAGTATTTT
CDR3: CASSLAIRLAGADTQYF

J: TRBJ2-4
D: .
size: .
V: TRBV7-8
length: 13
DNA: TGTGCCAGCAGCGTCGCGGCCCCAGACATTCAGTACTTC
CDR3: CASSVAAPDIQYF

J: TRBJ2-7
D: .
size: few
V: TRBV29-1
length: 11
DNA: TGCAGCGGGGGGGACAGCTACGAGCAGTACTTC
CDR3: CSGGDSYEQYF

J: TRBJ2-5
D: .
size: .
V: TRBV28
length: 14
DNA: TGTGCCAGCAGTCCAGAGGGGGGGCCGGAGACCCAGTACTTC
CDR3: CASSPEGGPETQYF

J: TRBJ1-4
D: TRBD1
size: .
V: TRBV19
length: 15
DNA: TGTGCCAGTAGTGTGATCGGGACAGGGGCTGAAAAACTGTTTTTT
CDR3: CASSVIGTGAEKLFF

J: TRBJ1-3
D: TRBD1
size: .
V: TRBV2
length: 16
DNA: TGTGCCAGCAGTGAATCCCGTTCAGGGGGAAGAAACACCATATATTTT
CDR3: CASSESRSGGRNTIYF

J: TRBJ1-1
D: .
size: .
V: TRBV5-4
length: 13
DNA: TGTGCCAGCAGCATGTCTTTGAACACTGAAGCTTTCTTT
CDR3: CASSMSLNTEAFF

J: TRBJ1-2
D: .
size: .
V: TRBV15
length: 13
DNA: TGTGCCACCAGCACAGGGGTTATCGATGGCTACACCTTC
CDR3: CATSTGVIDGYTF

J: TRBJ1-1
D: TRBD1
size: .
V: TRBV27
length: 17
DNA: TGTGCCAGCAGTTCGACAGGGGTCCTAGGGGGGAGCACTGAAGCTTTCTTT
CDR3: CASSSTGVLGGSTEAFF

J: TRBJ2-1
D: .
size: .
V: TRBV5-6
length: 13
DNA: TGTGCCAGCAGCACCCACCCCCGGGACAAAGGATTCTTC
CDR3: CASSTHPRDKGFF

J: TRBJ2-3
D: TRBD2
size: few
V: TRBV5-4
length: 16
DNA: TGTGCCAGCAGCCCTCCTCCTAGCGGAAGCACAGATACGCAGTATTTT
CDR3: CASSPPPSGSTDTQYF

J: TRBJ2-1
D: .
size: .
V: TRBV21-1
length: 17
DNA: TGTGCCAGCAGCATAGCAGCGGACCCGAGCTCCTACAATGAGCAGTTCTTC
CDR3: CASSIAADPSSYNEQFF

J: TRBJ1-1
D: .
size: .
V: TRBV6-1
length: 14
DNA: TGTGCCAGCAAGGAAGGGCCCCCGGGGTCTGAAGCTTTCTTT
CDR3: CASKEGPPGSEAFF

J: TRBJ2-7
D: .
size: .
V: TRBV6-1
length: 12
DNA: TGTGCCAGCAGTGACCTAGCCCACGAGCAGTACTTC
CDR3: CASSDLAHEQYF

J: TRBJ2-7
D: TRBD1
size: .
V: TRBV28
length: 14
DNA: TGTGCCAGCAGTCTCGGACAGGGTCTCTACGAGCAGTACTTC
CDR3: CASSLGQGLYEQYF

J: TRBJ2-2
D: .
size: .
V: TRBV6-5
length: 15
DNA: TGTGCCAGCAGTTACGCAACAGGTCTCACCGGGGAGCTGTTTTTT
CDR3: CASSYATGLTGELFF

J: TRBJ1-2
D: .
size: .
V: TRBV19
length: 14
DNA: TGTGCCAGTAGTAAGTCAGGTCGAGTCTATGGCTACACCTTC
CDR3: CASSKSGRVYGYTF

J: TRBJ2-7
D: .
size: few
V: TRBV9
length: 15
DNA: TGTGCCAGCAGCGTAGGGGACATAAGCTCCTACGAGCAGTACTTC
CDR3: CASSVGDISSYEQYF

J: TRBJ2-1
D: .
size: once
V: TRBV6-4
length: 15
DNA: TGTGCCAGCTCGATAAGCGGAAGCTCCTACAATGAGCAGTTCTTC
CDR3: CASSISGSSYNEQFF

J: TRBJ2-1
D: TRBD2
size: .
V: TRBV2
length: 13
DNA: TGTGCCATCCAAAGCGGGATTGGGAATGAGCAGTTCTTC
CDR3: CAIQSGIGNEQFF

J: TRBJ2-2
D: .
size: .
V: TRBV7-9
length: 13
DNA: TGTGCCAGCAGCCGTGACAGGACCGGGGAGCTGTTTTTT
CDR3: CASSRDRTGELFF

J: TRBJ2-3
D: .
size: .
V: TRBV5-1
length: 15
DNA: TGCGCCAGCAGCTTGCTACTAGCCGACACAGATACGCAGTATTTT
CDR3: CASSLLLADTDTQYF

J: TRBJ1-2
D: .
size: .
V: TRBV10-2
length: 13
DNA: TGCGCCAGCAGTGAGCGAGCTAACTATGGCTACACCTTC
CDR3: CASSERANYGYTF

J: TRBJ2-7
D: TRBD1
size: .
V: TRBV7-9
length: 19
DNA: TGTGCCAGCAGCCCTCAAAGAACCCTCCAAGCAGGGGGCACCGACGAGCAGTACTTC
CDR3: CASSPQRTLQAGGTDEQYF

J: TRBJ1-1
D: .
size: few
V: TRBV10-2
length: 13
DNA: TGCGCCAGCAGTGAGGGACAGCACACTGAAGCTTTCTTT
CDR3: CASSEGQHTEAFF

J: TRBJ1-5
D: .
size: .
V: TRBV5-5
length: 13
DNA: TGTGCCAGCAGCTTGGGCGTAACTCAGCCCCAGCATTTT
CDR3: CASSLGVTQPQHF

J: TRBJ2-7
D: .
size: .
V: TRBV28
length: 13
DNA: TGTGCCAGCAGTTCCATGTTCTCCTACGAGCAGTACTTC
CDR3: CASSSMFSYEQYF

J: TRBJ2-7
D: TRBD1
size: .
V: TRBV5-4
length: 14
DNA: TGTGCCAGCAGCTTCGGACAGGGCCGCTACGAGCAGTACTTC
CDR3: CASSFGQGRYEQYF

J: TRBJ1-3
D: .
size: .
V: TRBV6-5
length: 15
DNA: TGTGCCAGCAGCCCGCAGGGAGGCTCTGGAAACACCATATATTTT
CDR3: CASSPQGGSGNTIYF

J: TRBJ1-1
D: .
size: .
V: TRBV28
length: 14
DNA: TGTGCCAGCCCCGCGGCGGGGCCGAACACTGAAGCTTTCTTT
CDR3: CASPAAGPNTEAFF

J: TRBJ2-1
D: TRBD2
size: few
V: TRBV12-5
length: 16
DNA: TGTGCTAGTGGTTTGGTACTAGCGGGAGTGGGAACTGAGCAGTTCTTC
CDR3: CASGLVLAGVGTEQFF

J: TRBJ1-4
D: TRBD1
size: .
V: TRBV28
length: 15
DNA: TGTGCCAGCAGCCCCGACAGGGTAGGGAATGAAAAACTGTTTTTT
CDR3: CASSPDRVGNEKLFF

J: TRBJ1-2
D: TRBD1
size: .
V: TRBV7-6
length: 16
DNA: TGTGCCAGCAGCTTATCGGACAGGGGGCCGGGCTATGGCTACACCTTC
CDR3: CASSLSDRGPGYGYTF

J: TRBJ2-5
D: TRBD2
size: .
V: TRBV14
length: 19
DNA: TGTGCCAGCAGCCAAGATCTTGGGACTAGCGGGAGGGCCCGGGAGACCCAGTACTTC
CDR3: CASSQDLGTSGRARETQYF

J: TRBJ2-1
D: TRBD2
size: .
V: TRBV7-9
length: 12
DNA: TGTGCCAGCAGCTTCGGGGGGGATGAGCAGTTCTTC
CDR3: CASSFGGDEQFF

J: TRBJ1-1
D: .
size: .
V: TRBV28
length: 17
DNA: TGTGCCAGCAGTCGGATCTGGGGAGATTTTGAGAACACTGAAGCTTTCTTT
CDR3: CASSRIWGDFENTEAFF

J: TRBJ2-3
D: TRBD2
size: .
V: TRBV7-2
length: 17
DNA: TGTGCCAGCAGCAAAAGGACTAGCGCTATCCCCACAGATACGCAGTATTTT
CDR3: CASSKRTSAIPTDTQYF